Below, one T cell receptor (beta chain) is given with its context. This record belongs to a study of blood T cell repertoires in COVID-19. About the research overall: Sources were T cells, B-cell-depleted T cells, or PBMCs; the material itself was cDNA or gDNA.

The CDR3 loop spans 16 amino acids. V lost 4 bases to trimming and J lost 4 bases; unmatched junction nucleotides: 12. The germline gives CDR1 SEHNR, CDR2 FQNEAQ (reference sequence). Clones were sequenced by immunoSEQ multiplex PCR, and TCRdb holds only the in-frame ones, with some missing. The profile covers hundreds of thousands of clones, with more than 75% appearing a single time and approximately 1.5% taken by the ten largest. The source is a woman between 55 and 75 years old who had recovered from COVID-19. The sample comprised peripheral blood. The rearrangement links TRBV7-9 to TRBJ1-2; 7 nucleotides align to TRBD1. CDR3 DNA sequence: TGTGCCAGCAGCTCCGGCCTGACAGGGTATAGCTATGGCTACACCTTC. Translated: CASSSGLTGYSYGYTF. Full variable domain (missing parts from reference TRBV7-9 and TRBJ1-2): DTGVSQNPRHKITKRGQNVTFRCDPISEHNRLYWYRQTLGQGPEFLTYFQNEAQLEKSRLLSDRFSAERPKGSFSTLEIQRTEQGDSAMYLCASSSGLTGYSYGYTFGSGTRLTVV.